This T cell receptor (beta chain) stems from a study of T cells after yellow fever vaccination. Study background: For low cell numbers, libraries were made with SMART-Seq v4 Ultra Low Input.

Points from the study as a whole: Abundant clonotypes (contaminants from the bulk population) could be present in FACS-sorted repertoires. Some clonotypes were seen in both the CD4 and the CD8 compartments. These made up a small share and likely arose from convergent recombination.

From the 5' RACE reads, TCRdb called clonotypes with MiXCR, one entry per CDR3 protein. The data show tens of thousands of distinct CDR3 sequences, with roughly 7% seen just once and around 28% held by the top ten. This clonotype was picked up a small number of times. Antigen unknown. The sample in question was CD8+ T cells sorted from PBMCs, obtained around 14 days after the first yellow fever vaccination. This TCR derives from a man younger than 35 who received the YFV17D yellow fever vaccine.

CDR3 bases: TGTGCCAGCAGTTATCTACAGGGTCTCAGGAACACCGGGGAGCTGTTTTTT. Protein: CASSYLQGLRNTGELFF. The chain is built from TRBV6-5 and TRBJ2-2; D is possibly TRBD1 (6 bases). V dropped 3 bases and J dropped 1 base, with 15 bases sitting between them. Germline CDR1 is MNHEY and CDR2 is SVGAGI. The CDR3 sequence is 17 residues long.